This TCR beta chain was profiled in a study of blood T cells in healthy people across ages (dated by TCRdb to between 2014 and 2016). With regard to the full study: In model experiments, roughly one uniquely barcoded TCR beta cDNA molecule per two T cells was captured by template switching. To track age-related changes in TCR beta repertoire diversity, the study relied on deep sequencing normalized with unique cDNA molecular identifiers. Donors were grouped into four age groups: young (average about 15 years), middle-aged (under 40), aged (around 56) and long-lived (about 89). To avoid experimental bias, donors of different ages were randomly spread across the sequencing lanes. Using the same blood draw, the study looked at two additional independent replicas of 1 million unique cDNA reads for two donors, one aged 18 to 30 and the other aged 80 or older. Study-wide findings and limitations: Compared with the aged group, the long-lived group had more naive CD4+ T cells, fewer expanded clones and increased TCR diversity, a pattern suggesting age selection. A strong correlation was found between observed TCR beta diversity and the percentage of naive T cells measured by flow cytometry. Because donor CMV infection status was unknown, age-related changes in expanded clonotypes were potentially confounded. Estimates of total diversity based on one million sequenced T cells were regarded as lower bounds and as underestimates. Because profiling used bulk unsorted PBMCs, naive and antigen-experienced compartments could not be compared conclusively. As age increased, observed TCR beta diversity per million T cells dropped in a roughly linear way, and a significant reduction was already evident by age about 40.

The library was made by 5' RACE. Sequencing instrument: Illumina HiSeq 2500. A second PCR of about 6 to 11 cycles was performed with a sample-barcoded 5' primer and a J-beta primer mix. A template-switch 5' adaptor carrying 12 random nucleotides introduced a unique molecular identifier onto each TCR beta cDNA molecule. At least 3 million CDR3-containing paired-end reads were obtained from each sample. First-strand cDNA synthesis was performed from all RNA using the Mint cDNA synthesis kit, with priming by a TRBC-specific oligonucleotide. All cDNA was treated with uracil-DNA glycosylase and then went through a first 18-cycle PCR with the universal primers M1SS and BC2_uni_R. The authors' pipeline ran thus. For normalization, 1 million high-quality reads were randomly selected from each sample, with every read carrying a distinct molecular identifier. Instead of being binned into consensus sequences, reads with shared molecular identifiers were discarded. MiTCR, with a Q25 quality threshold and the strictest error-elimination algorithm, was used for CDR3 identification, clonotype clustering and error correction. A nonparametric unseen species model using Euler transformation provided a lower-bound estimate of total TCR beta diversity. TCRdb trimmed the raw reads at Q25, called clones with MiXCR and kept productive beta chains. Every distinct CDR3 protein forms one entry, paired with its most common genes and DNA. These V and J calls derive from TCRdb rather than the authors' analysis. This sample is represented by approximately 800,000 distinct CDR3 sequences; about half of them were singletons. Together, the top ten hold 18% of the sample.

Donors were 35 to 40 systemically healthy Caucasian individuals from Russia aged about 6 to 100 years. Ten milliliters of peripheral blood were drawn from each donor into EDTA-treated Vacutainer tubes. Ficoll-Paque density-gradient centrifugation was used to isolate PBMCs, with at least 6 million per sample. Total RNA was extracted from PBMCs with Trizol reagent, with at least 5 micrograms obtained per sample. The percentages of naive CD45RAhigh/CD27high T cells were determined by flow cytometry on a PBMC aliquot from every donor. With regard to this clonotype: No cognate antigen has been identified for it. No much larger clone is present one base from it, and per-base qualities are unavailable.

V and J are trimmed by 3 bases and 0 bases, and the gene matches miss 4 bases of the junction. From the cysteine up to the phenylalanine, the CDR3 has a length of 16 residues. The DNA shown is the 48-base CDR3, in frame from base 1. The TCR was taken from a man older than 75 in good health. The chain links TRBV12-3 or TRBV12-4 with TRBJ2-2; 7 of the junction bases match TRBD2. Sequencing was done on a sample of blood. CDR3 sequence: CASSLQLAANTGELFF. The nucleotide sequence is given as TGTGCCAGCAGTTTGCAGCTAGCGGCGAACACCGGGGAGCTGTTTTTT.